This TCR beta chain originates from a study of T-cell memory formation after mild COVID-19. There are 14 residues in the CDR3. V was cut by 4 bases and J by 9 bases, with 18 bases left in between. CDR1 and CDR2 (germline): SGHAT, FQNNGV. This clonotype has a count of ten or more. Its antigen is undetermined. General study results and limits: The finding that pre-infection memory included some responding clones suggested that cross-reactive memory joined. There was a balanced CD4/CD8 profile in clones contracting day 15 to 85, and later expanders leaned CD4+.

TCRdb recomputed calls from the 5' RACE reads with MiXCR, one row per CDR3 protein. The table has roughly 300,000 distinct CDR3 sequences, approximately 7.6% seen once. The specimen sequenced was PBMCs or a T cell subset sorted from them (not recorded which). The TCR originated in a man in his late teens or twenties who had mild COVID-19 (a few samples of this study predate the infection). Cell type and time point are not known. The J gene is TRBJ2-5, the V gene TRBV11-2, with D possibly called TRBD1 or TRBD2 (5 bases each). The CDR3 DNA reads TGTGCCAGCAGCTCCGGGACCCGTCTTGGAGCCCAGTACTTC. It yields the protein CASSSGTRLGAQYF.